This T cell receptor beta chain derives from a study of shared clonotypes between healthy human individuals. Study results and caveats: It was the few donors that limited the genetic and exposure-history diversity represented. Generation of non-shared clonotypes was less probable than generation of clonotypes shared by all four donors.

Profiled with immunoSEQ multiplex PCR; TCRdb holds only in-frame clones, not every one. The sample includes about 1.5 million clones, around 98% of them seen just once. As for this clone: Its matching antigen is unknown.

V dropped 5 bases and J dropped 7; count of bases not matched to a gene: 4. The CDR3 length is 13 residues. CDR1 is MNHEY and CDR2 is SVGAGI in the germline V gene. The J gene is TRBJ1-2, the V gene TRBV6-5; 10 positions agree with TRBD1. Specimen: naive CD4+ T cells sorted from blood. This sample's subset: CD45RA+ positively selected. The receptor was isolated from a man younger than 40 in good health. CDR3 region: CASSQGTGVGYTF. The CDR3 region has the DNA TGTGCCAGCAGTCAAGGGACAGGGGTTGGCTACACCTTC.